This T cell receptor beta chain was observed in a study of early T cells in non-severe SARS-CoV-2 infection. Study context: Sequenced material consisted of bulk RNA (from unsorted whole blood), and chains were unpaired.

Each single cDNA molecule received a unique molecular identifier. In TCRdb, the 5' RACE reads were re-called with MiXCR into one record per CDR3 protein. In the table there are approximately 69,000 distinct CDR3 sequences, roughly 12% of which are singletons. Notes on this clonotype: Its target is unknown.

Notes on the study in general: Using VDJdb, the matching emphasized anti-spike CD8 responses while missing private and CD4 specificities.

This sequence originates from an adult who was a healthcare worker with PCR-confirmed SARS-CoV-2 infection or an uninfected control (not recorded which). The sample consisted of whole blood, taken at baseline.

This chain's CDR3 is CASSDQGRNTEAFF. DNA for the CDR3: TGCGCCAGCAGTGACCAGGGAAGGAACACTGAAGCTTTCTTT. The V and J genes are TRBV10-1 and TRBJ1-1; D is perhaps TRBD1 (5 bases). V lost 3 bases, J lost 1 base, and 9 bases lay in between. Germline CDR1 is WNHNN and CDR2 is SYGVQD (reference sequence). This CDR3 comprises 14 residues.